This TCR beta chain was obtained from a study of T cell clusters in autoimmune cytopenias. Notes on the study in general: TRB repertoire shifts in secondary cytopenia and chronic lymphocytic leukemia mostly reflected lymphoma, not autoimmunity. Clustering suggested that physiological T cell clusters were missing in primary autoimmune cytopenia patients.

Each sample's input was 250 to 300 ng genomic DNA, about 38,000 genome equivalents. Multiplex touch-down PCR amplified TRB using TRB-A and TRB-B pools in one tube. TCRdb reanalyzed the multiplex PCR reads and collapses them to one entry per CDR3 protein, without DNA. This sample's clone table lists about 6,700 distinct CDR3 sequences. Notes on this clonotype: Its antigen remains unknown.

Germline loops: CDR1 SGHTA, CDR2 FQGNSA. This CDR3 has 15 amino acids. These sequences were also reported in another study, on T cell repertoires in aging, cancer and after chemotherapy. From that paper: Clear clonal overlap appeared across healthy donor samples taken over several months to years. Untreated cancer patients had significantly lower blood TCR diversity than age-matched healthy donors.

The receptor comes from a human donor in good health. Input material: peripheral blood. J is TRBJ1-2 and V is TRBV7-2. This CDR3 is CASSLDSLNRGGYTF.